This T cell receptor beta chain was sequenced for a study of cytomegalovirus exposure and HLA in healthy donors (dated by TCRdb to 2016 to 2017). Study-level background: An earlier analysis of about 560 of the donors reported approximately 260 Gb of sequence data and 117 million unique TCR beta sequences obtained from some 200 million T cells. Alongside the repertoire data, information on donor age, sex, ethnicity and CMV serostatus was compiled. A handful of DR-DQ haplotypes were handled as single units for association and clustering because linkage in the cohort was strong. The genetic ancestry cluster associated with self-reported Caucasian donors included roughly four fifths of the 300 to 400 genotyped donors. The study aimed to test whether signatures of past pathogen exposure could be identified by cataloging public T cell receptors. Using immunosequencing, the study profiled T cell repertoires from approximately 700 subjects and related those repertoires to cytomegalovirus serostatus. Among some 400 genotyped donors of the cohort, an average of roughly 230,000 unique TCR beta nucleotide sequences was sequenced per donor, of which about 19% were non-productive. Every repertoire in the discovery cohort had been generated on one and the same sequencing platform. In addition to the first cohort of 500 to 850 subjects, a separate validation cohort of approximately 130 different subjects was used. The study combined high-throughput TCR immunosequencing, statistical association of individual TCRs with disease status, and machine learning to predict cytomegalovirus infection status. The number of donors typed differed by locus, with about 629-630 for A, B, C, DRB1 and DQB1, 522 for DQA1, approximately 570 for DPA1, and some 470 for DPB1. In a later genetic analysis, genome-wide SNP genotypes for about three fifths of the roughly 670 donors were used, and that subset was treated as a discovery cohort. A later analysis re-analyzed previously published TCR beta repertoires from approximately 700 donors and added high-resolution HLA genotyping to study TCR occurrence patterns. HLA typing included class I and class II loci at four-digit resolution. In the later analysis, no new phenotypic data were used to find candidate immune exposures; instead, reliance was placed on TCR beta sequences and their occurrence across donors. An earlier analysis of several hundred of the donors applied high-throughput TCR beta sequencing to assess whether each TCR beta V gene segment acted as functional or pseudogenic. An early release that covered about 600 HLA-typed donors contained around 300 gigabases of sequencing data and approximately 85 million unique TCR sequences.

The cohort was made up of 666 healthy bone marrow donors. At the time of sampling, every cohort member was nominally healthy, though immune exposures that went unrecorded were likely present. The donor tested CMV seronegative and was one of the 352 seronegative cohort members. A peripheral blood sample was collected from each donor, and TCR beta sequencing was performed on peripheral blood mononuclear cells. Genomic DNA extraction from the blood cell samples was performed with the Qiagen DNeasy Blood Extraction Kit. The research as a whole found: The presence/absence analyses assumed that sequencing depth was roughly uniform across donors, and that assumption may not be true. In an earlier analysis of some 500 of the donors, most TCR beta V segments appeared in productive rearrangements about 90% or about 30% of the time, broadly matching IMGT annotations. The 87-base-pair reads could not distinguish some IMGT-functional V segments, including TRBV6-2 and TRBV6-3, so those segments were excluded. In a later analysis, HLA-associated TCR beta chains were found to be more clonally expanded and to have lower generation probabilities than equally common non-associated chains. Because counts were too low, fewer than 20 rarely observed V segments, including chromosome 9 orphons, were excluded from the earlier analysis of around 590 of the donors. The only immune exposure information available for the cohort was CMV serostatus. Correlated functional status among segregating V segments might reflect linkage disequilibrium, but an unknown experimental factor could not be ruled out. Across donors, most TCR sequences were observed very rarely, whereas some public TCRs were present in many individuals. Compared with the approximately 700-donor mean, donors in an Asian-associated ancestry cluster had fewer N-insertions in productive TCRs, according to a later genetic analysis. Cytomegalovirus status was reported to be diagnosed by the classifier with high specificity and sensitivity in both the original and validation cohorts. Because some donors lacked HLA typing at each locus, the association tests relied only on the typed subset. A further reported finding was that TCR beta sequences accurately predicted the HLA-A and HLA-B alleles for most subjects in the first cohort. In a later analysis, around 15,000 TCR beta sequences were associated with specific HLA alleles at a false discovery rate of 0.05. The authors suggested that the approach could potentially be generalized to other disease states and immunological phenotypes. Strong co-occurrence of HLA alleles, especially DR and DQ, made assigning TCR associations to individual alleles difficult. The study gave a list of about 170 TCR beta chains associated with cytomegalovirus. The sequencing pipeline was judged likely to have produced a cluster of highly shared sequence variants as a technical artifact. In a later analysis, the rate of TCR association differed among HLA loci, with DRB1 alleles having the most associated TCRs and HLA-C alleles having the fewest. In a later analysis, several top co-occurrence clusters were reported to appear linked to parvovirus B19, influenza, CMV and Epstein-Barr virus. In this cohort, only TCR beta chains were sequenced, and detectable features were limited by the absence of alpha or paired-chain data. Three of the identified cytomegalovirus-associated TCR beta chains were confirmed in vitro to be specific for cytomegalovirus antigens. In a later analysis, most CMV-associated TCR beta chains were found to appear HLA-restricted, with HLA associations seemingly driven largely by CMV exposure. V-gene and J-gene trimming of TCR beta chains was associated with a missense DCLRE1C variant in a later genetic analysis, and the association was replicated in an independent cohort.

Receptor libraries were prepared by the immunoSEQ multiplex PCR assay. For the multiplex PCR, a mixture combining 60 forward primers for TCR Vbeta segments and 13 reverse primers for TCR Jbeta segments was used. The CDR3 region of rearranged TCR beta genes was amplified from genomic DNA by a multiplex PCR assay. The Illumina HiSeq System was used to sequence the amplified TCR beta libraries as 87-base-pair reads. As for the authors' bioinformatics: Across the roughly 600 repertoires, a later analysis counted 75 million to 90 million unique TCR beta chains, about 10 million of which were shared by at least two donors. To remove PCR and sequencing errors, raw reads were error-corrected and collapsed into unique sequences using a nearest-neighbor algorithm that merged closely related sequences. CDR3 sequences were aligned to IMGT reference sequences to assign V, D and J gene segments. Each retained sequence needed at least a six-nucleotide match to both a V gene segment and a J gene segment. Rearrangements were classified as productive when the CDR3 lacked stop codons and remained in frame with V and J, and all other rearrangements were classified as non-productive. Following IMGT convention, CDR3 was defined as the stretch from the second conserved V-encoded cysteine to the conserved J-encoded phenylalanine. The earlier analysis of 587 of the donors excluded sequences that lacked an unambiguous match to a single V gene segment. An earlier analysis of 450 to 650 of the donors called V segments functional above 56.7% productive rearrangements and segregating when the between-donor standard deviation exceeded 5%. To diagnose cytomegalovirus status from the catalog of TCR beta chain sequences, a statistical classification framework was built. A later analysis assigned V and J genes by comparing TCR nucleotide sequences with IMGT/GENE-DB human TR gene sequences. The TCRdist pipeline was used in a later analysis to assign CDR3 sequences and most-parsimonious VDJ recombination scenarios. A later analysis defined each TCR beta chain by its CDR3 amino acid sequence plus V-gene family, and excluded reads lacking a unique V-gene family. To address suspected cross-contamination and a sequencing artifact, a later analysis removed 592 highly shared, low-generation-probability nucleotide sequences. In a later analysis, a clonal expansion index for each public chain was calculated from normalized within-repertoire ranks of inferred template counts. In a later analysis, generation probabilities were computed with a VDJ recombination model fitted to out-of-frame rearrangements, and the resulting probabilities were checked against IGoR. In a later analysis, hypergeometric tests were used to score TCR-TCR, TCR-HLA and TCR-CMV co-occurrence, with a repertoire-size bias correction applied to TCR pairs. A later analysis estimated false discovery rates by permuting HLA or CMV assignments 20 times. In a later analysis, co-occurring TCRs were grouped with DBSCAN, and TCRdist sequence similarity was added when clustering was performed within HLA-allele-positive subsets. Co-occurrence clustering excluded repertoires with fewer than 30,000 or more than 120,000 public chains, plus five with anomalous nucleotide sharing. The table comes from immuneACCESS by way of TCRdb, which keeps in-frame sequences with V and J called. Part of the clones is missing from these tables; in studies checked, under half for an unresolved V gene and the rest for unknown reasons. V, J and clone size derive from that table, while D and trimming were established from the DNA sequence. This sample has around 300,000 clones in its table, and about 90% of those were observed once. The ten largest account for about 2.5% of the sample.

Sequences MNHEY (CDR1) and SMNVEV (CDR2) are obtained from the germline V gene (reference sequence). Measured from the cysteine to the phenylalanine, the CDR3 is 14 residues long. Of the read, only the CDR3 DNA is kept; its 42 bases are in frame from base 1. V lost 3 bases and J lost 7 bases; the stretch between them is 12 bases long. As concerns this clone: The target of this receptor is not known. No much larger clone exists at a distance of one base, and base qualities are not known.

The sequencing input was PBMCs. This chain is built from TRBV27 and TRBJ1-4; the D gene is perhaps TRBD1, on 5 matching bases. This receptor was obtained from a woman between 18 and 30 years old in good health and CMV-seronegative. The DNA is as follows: TGTGCCAGCAGTTTCTGGGGGGAAGGTGAAAAACTGTTTTTT. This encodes CASSFWGEGEKLFF.